These T cell receptor beta chains were read from a single sample in a study of OX40 agonist ivuxolimab in advanced cancers. Assay: immunoSEQ multiplex PCR; the TCRdb copy retains only in-frame clones and omits some. The sample has roughly 56,000 clones; 86% are singletons. Material: CD4+ or CD8+ T cells sorted from blood, obtained in a trial of the OX40 agonist ivuxolimab. Every receptor here comes from an adult with an advanced solid tumor such as melanoma, head and neck, liver or kidney cancer. CDR3s include the opening cysteine and the closing phenylalanine or tryptophan. A D gene is named only where the DNA matches it firmly. Size is stated for part of the rows, as once, few or many counts, or as a class when the clone is expanded.

v_call: TRBV5-6
clone_size: few
j_call: TRBJ2-7
d_call: TRBD2
cdr3_nt: TGTGCCAGCACCCCGGGAGGGACTAGCGGGGGATACGAGCAGTACTTC
cdr3_aa: CASTPGGTSGGYEQYF

v_call: TRBV2
clone_size: NA
j_call: TRBJ2-7
d_call: NA
cdr3_nt: TGTGCCAGCGAAAAGTTCCCAGGGGACGAGCAGTACTTC
cdr3_aa: CASEKFPGDEQYF

v_call: TRBV5-6
clone_size: few
j_call: TRBJ2-5
d_call: NA
cdr3_nt: TGTGCCAGCAGCTTTGAAGAGACCCAGTACTTC
cdr3_aa: CASSFEETQYF

v_call: TRBV20-1
clone_size: few
j_call: TRBJ2-2
d_call: NA
cdr3_nt: TGCAGTGCTTACGGGGAGCTGTTTTTT
cdr3_aa: CSAYGELFF

v_call: TRBV7-6
clone_size: NA
j_call: TRBJ1-5
d_call: NA
cdr3_nt: TGTGCCAGCAGCTTAGAAGGACCAGGGCGTCCGGCTCAGCCCCAGCATTTT
cdr3_aa: CASSLEGPGRPAQPQHF

v_call: TRBV28
clone_size: NA
j_call: TRBJ1-4
d_call: NA
cdr3_nt: TGTGCCAGCACCGAAAAGGACGGGGAGGAAAAACTGTTTTTT
cdr3_aa: CASTEKDGEEKLFF

v_call: TRBV27
clone_size: NA
j_call: TRBJ1-6
d_call: NA
cdr3_nt: TGTGCCAGCAGGGGAAGAACAGCGGCTAGCTCCTATAATTCACCCCTCCACTTT
cdr3_aa: CASRGRTAASSYNSPLHF

v_call: TRBV28
clone_size: NA
j_call: TRBJ1-1
d_call: TRBD1
cdr3_nt: TGTGCCAGCAGTTACGGGACAGGGACTCTAGCGCGAGCTTTCTTT
cdr3_aa: CASSYGTGTLARAFF

v_call: TRBV7-9
clone_size: NA
j_call: TRBJ2-3
d_call: NA
cdr3_nt: TGTGCCAGCAGCGCGAGGGCGAACACAGATACGCAGTATTTT
cdr3_aa: CASSARANTDTQYF

v_call: TRBV7-2
clone_size: NA
j_call: TRBJ1-5
d_call: NA
cdr3_nt: TGTGCCAGCAGCTCTCAGGGGAATCAGCCCCAGCATTTT
cdr3_aa: CASSSQGNQPQHF

v_call: TRBV9
clone_size: NA
j_call: TRBJ2-7
d_call: TRBD1
cdr3_nt: TGTGCCAGCAGCGTAGACGGGACAGGGTATTACGAGCAGTACTTC
cdr3_aa: CASSVDGTGYYEQYF

v_call: TRBV7-3
clone_size: few
j_call: TRBJ1-5
d_call: NA
cdr3_nt: TGTGCCAGCAGCCCAGGGGTGAATCAGCCCCAGCATTTT
cdr3_aa: CASSPGVNQPQHF

v_call: TRBV4-2
clone_size: NA
j_call: TRBJ2-3
d_call: TRBD2
cdr3_nt: TGTGCCAGCAGCCGTCTTAGCGGGGCTAGCACAGATACGCAGTATTTT
cdr3_aa: CASSRLSGASTDTQYF

v_call: TRBV5-4
clone_size: NA
j_call: TRBJ1-2
d_call: NA
cdr3_nt: TGTGCCAGCAGCCCCGAGCCTAACTATGGCTACACCTTC
cdr3_aa: CASSPEPNYGYTF

v_call: TRBV5-3
clone_size: NA
j_call: TRBJ1-2
d_call: NA
cdr3_nt: TGTGCCAGAAGCTTACCCCCAGTCCTGGTGGGTTACGGCTACACCTTC
cdr3_aa: CARSLPPVLVGYGYTF

v_call: TRBV10-3
clone_size: NA
j_call: TRBJ1-5
d_call: NA
cdr3_nt: TGTGCCATCAGCCCGGACAGACATCAGCCCCAGCATTTT
cdr3_aa: CAISPDRHQPQHF

v_call: TRBV5-6
clone_size: few
j_call: TRBJ2-1
d_call: TRBD1
cdr3_nt: TGTGCCAGCAGCCACGGGGGACAGGGATACAATGAGCAGTTCTTC
cdr3_aa: CASSHGGQGYNEQFF

v_call: TRBV27
clone_size: NA
j_call: TRBJ1-5
d_call: TRBD1
cdr3_nt: TGTGCCAGCAGTTGGACAGGATATCAGCCCCAGCATTTT
cdr3_aa: CASSWTGYQPQHF

v_call: TRBV7-8
clone_size: once
j_call: TRBJ1-5
d_call: NA
cdr3_nt: TGTGCCAGCAGCTTAAATTCCGGGAACCAGCCCCAGCATTTT
cdr3_aa: CASSLNSGNQPQHF

v_call: TRBV6-6
clone_size: NA
j_call: TRBJ1-3
d_call: NA
cdr3_nt: TGTGCCAGCACCGCGCGGCTTGACACCATATATTTT
cdr3_aa: CASTARLDTIYF

v_call: TRBV6-1
clone_size: once
j_call: TRBJ1-1
d_call: TRBD1
cdr3_nt: TGTGCCAGCAGACAGGGGTACACTGAAGCTTTCTTT
cdr3_aa: CASRQGYTEAFF

v_call: TRBV16
clone_size: few
j_call: TRBJ2-7
d_call: TRBD1
cdr3_nt: TGTGCCAGCAGCCAATCCCCAGGGGGCTATTCCCTGGGGTACTTC
cdr3_aa: CASSQSPGGYSLGYF

v_call: TRBV18
clone_size: NA
j_call: TRBJ1-5
d_call: NA
cdr3_nt: TGTGCCAGCTCACCCTCGTACGGAGGGGCTCAGCCCCAGCATTTT
cdr3_aa: CASSPSYGGAQPQHF

v_call: TRBV6-5
clone_size: NA
j_call: TRBJ2-1
d_call: TRBD2
cdr3_nt: TGTGCCAGCAGCCAGACTAGCTCGAGGAATGAGCAGTTCTTC
cdr3_aa: CASSQTSSRNEQFF

v_call: TRBV10-3
clone_size: once
j_call: TRBJ2-5
d_call: NA
cdr3_nt: TGTGCCATCAGATTCTCGGACCGAAACCAAGAGACCCAGTACTTC
cdr3_aa: CAIRFSDRNQETQYF

v_call: TRBV4-1
clone_size: NA
j_call: TRBJ2-3
d_call: TRBD1
cdr3_nt: TGCGCCAGCAGCCGAGCCCCGCCTTACACAGGGGCGATAGGCACAGATACGCAGTATTTT
cdr3_aa: CASSRAPPYTGAIGTDTQYF

v_call: TRBV7-9
clone_size: NA
j_call: TRBJ1-3
d_call: NA
cdr3_nt: TGTGCCAGCAGCTTAGGCCCTAGATCGGGAAACACCATATATTTT
cdr3_aa: CASSLGPRSGNTIYF

v_call: TRBV5-4
clone_size: NA
j_call: TRBJ2-2
d_call: TRBD2
cdr3_nt: TGTGCCAGCAGCTTGGTTAGCGGGGGAAACACCGGGGAGCTGTTTTTT
cdr3_aa: CASSLVSGGNTGELFF

v_call: TRBV4-1
clone_size: NA
j_call: TRBJ2-2
d_call: NA
cdr3_nt: TGCGCCAGCAGCCGCCGGACAGATAGCACCGGGGAGCTGTTTTTT
cdr3_aa: CASSRRTDSTGELFF

v_call: TRBV19
clone_size: NA
j_call: TRBJ2-1
d_call: NA
cdr3_nt: TGTGCCAGTAGTCCCCGGGGTAGCGATGAGTACAATGAGCAGTTCTTC
cdr3_aa: CASSPRGSDEYNEQFF

v_call: TRBV7-2
clone_size: NA
j_call: TRBJ2-6
d_call: TRBD1
cdr3_nt: TGTGCCAGCGGCAGATCGGGACAGGGGGCACTAGGGGCCAACGTCCTGACTTTC
cdr3_aa: CASGRSGQGALGANVLTF

v_call: TRBV19
clone_size: few
j_call: TRBJ2-2
d_call: NA
cdr3_nt: TGTGCCACCAGGGCCACCGGGGAGCTGTTTTTT
cdr3_aa: CATRATGELFF